One sample yielded the 7 T cell receptor beta chains listed below, sequenced in a study of cytomegalovirus exposure and HLA in healthy donors. Profiled with immunoSEQ multiplex PCR; TCRdb holds only in-frame clones, not every one. Found here are over 150,000 clones, less than 85% of them singletons; the top ten hold 16%. The sample consisted of PBMCs. The receptors stem from a man aged 18 to 30 in good health and CMV-seropositive.

For the CDR3, the DNA is TGCGCCAGCAGCCAAGAAGGCTCGGCGGGAGCTGGCAACGAGCAGTACTTC. This codes for CASSQEGSAGAGNEQYF. This rearrangement joins TRBV4-1 to TRBJ2-7; the match to TRBD2 covers 7 bases. The CDR3 extends over 17 amino acids. J lost 5 bases, V lost 0 bases, and 13 bases had no gene match. Germline values: CDR1 MGHRA, CDR2 YSYEKL.

The chain links TRBV4-1 to TRBJ1-1; D is possibly TRBD1 (6 bases). V was cut by 2 bases and J by 5 bases, with 9 bases left in between. The CDR3 covers 13 residues. Germline CDR1 MGHRA, CDR2 YSYEKL. CDR3 sequence: CASSQQGWTEAFF. DNA for the CDR3: TGCGCCAGCAGCCAACAGGGGTGGACTGAAGCTTTCTTT.

Comment on this clone: The identical CDR3 is also encoded by other nucleotide sequences in the sample. The chain uses TRBV27 and TRBJ2-1; 11 bases align to TRBD2. This CDR3 has 15 amino acids. V trimming: 6 bases; J trimming: 4 bases; junction bases outside the gene matches: 5. Germline assignment: CDR1 MNHEY and CDR2 SMNVEV (reference sequence). For the CDR3, the DNA is TGTGCCAGCAGCCCCGGGACTAGCGGTTACAATGAGCAGTTCTTC. It is translated as CASSPGTSGYNEQFF.

The rearrangement joins TRBV6-6 to TRBJ1-1; 8 nucleotides line up with TRBD1. Trimming removed 2 bases from V and 6 bases from J; junction bases left unmatched: 8. Per the germline V gene, CDR1 is MNHNY and CDR2 is SVGAGI (reference sequence). The CDR3 is 15 amino acids. This chain's CDR3 is CASSYGVTGDPEAFF. The CDR3 DNA sequence: TGTGCCAGCAGTTACGGGGTGACAGGGGACCCTGAAGCTTTCTTT.

V usage is TRBV30 and J usage is TRBJ1-5, with D tentatively TRBD1 (5 bases). The V and J ends lost 4 bases and 6 bases respectively, with 13 bases between them. The CDR3 is 13 residues long. Germline-derived CDR1 and CDR2 are GTSNPN and SVGIG (reference sequence). Here the CDR3 reads CAWTRRRGQPQHF. CDR3 in DNA: TGTGCCTGGACCCGGCGTAGGGGTCAGCCCCAGCATTTT.

The chain uses TRBV7-3 and TRBJ2-7; the match to TRBD1 covers 9 bases. The CDR3 runs to 14 residues. CDR1 is SGHTA, CDR2 FQGTGA, per germline. Unmatched junction bases numbered 3, after V lost 3 bases and J lost 3 bases. CDR3 residues: CASSLGQGLYEQYF. The CDR3 coding sequence is TGTGCCAGCAGCTTGGGACAGGGCCTCTACGAGCAGTACTTC.

The rearrangement joins TRBV6-5 to TRBJ2-3; 7 bases align to TRBD1. Germline CDR1 MNHEY, CDR2 SVGAGI. V lost 6 bases and J lost 0; bases outside the gene matches: 6. The CDR3 is 15 residues long. CDR3 bases: TGTGCCAGCAGCCTCGGGACAGCTAGCACAGATACGCAGTATTTT. As protein: CASSLGTASTDTQYF.